Below are 13 T cell receptor beta chains sequenced from a single sample in a study of T cell responses to AZD1222 COVID-19 vaccine. Data came from immunoSEQ multiplex PCR; TCRdb stores just in-frame clones and leaves some out. Among around 80,000 clones listed, 88% were seen once. The source material was peripheral blood, sampled on day 0 of AZD1222 vaccination. The receptors here all came from an adult in good health.

V is TRBV29-1 and J is TRBJ2-2; no clear D. CDR3 length equals 13 residues. Germline lookup yields CDR1 SQVTM and CDR2 ANQGSEA. Trimming pared 3 bases from V and 0 bases from J, leaving 5 bases between. CDR3 amino acids: CSVEGTNTGELFF. The DNA for the CDR3 is TGCAGCGTTGAGGGGACGAACACCGGGGAGCTGTTTTTT.

The genes are TRBV29-1 and TRBJ2-5, with 10 bases identical to TRBD2. J lost 5 bases, V lost 5 bases, and 8 bases had no gene match. The CDR3 runs 14 residues. CDR1 is SQVTM, CDR2 ANQGSEA, per germline. CDR3 in DNA: TGCAGCGTTCGAGCGGGAGGGCCGGTGGAGACCCAGTACTTC. Translated, it gives CSVRAGGPVETQYF. The entire variable domain, with the rest obtained from reference TRBV29-1 and TRBJ2-5, is as follows: SAVISQKPSRDICQRGTSLTIQCQVDSQVTMMFWYRQQPGQSLTLIATANQGSEATYESGFVIDKFPISRPNLTFSTLTVSNMSPEDSSIYLCSVRAGGPVETQYFGPGTRLLVL.

The V and J genes are TRBV12-5 and TRBJ1-1; D gene ambiguous. Germline V lookup: CDR1 LGHNT, CDR2 FRNRAP. V was shortened by 0 bases and J by 3 bases, with 17 bases between the two germline ends. The CDR3 runs to 17 residues. CDR3: CASGLVRTVTGDTEAFF. The CDR3 DNA is TGTGCTAGTGGTTTGGTCCGAACGGTTACCGGGGACACTGAAGCTTTCTTT.

This clone was picked up a small number of times. The rearrangement links TRBV2 to TRBJ1-3, with D perhaps TRBD1 (5 bases). The germline gives CDR1 SNHLY, CDR2 FYNNEI. This CDR3 spans 15 amino acids. Deletions cut 5 bases from V and 4 bases from J, with 15 bases between. The CDR3, as DNA: TGTGCCAGCAGTCCCTATGGGGGAACCGGAAACACCATATATTTT. Protein product: CASSPYGGTGNTIYF.

The chain joins TRBV6-5 to TRBJ1-1; D is uncertain. V shed 7 bases and J shed 7 bases, with 10 bases lying between them. The CDR3 extends over 11 amino acids. The germline CDR1 and CDR2 sequences are MNHEY and SVGAGI. The CDR3, as DNA: TGTGCCAGCACCATGTATAATGAAGCTTTCTTT. The encoded protein is CASTMYNEAFF.

The sample holds a few counts of this clone. The J gene is TRBJ2-7, the V gene TRBV5-1; the match to TRBD2 covers 11 bases. The CDR3 consists of 18 residues. V was clipped by 4 bases and J by 1 base; unmatched bases: 13. CDR1 is SGHRS and CDR2 is YFSETQ in the germline V gene. The CDR3 coding sequence is TGCGCCAGCAGCCGTGGGGTAGCGGGAGGGCCGGGGTCCTACGAGCAGTACTTC. Translating gives CASSRGVAGGPGSYEQYF.

This clone was recorded once. The rearrangement joins TRBV6-4 to TRBJ1-1; D not certain. V was clipped by 4 bases and J by 1 base, with 10 bases between them. The CDR3 runs 14 residues. Germline V CDR1 and CDR2: MRHNA, SNTAGT. CDR3 protein: CASSVYGGNTEAFF. For the CDR3, the DNA is TGTGCCAGCAGTGTTTACGGCGGGAACACTGAAGCTTTCTTT.

The chain uses TRBV14 and TRBJ2-7, with TRBD1 as a possible D gene (6 bases). Germline V gives CDR1 SGHDN, CDR2 FVKESK. This CDR3 is built from 13 residues. Here the CDR3 reads CASSQEGGRGIRV. CDR3 coding DNA: TGTGCCAGCAGCCAAGAAGGAGGCAGGGGAATACGCGTC.

J is TRBJ1-5 and V is TRBV6-2 or TRBV6-3; D perhaps matches TRBD1 (5 bases). Germline CDR1 is MNHEY and CDR2 is SVGEGT. The CDR3 is 14 amino acids. The V and J ends lost 5 bases and 3 bases respectively, with 11 bases between them. The CDR3, as DNA: TGTGCCAGCAGTCCGGGGACGGTCAATCAGCCCCAGCATTTT. The encoded protein is CASSPGTVNQPQHF.

V and J are TRBV10-2 and TRBJ2-3; D is unclear. This CDR3 has 15 residues. The germline V and J ends were trimmed by 6 bases and 0 bases, with 13 bases remaining between them. Germline lookup yields CDR1 WSHSY and CDR2 SAAADI. This chain's CDR3 is CASSYGVSSTDTQYF. The CDR3, as DNA: TGCGCCAGCAGCTACGGAGTATCTAGCACAGATACGCAGTATTTT.

V is TRBV7-2 and J is TRBJ1-6; 8 bases line up with TRBD1. In germline, CDR1 is SGHTA, CDR2 FQGNSA. This CDR3 spans 13 amino acids. V dropped 10 bases and J dropped 7; count of bases not matched to a gene: 6. The CDR3 region has the DNA TGTGCCATCACGGGACAGGCGAATTCACCCCTCCACTTT. It yields the protein CAITGQANSPLHF.

The V gene is TRBV2, the J gene TRBJ2-2, with D tentatively TRBD1 (5 bases). The germline V gene has CDR1 SNHLY and CDR2 FYNNEI. The V end was cut by 10 bases, the J end by 2 bases, with 17 bases between. This CDR3 is built from 15 residues. For the CDR3, the DNA is TGTGCCACAAAAGGGGCGCGTATCAACACCGGGGAGCTGTTTTTT. This codes for CATKGARINTGELFF.

The V call is TRBV13, the J call TRBJ2-7, with D maybe TRBD2 (5 bases). The CDR3 loop spans 15 amino acids. Trimming left V 5 bases short and J 0 bases short, with 14 bases between. CDR1 and CDR2 (germline): PRHDT, FYEKMQ (reference sequence). The CDR3 reads CASSLRGGGSYEQYF. Here the CDR3 DNA reads TGTGCCAGCAGCCTCCGGGGTGGTGGCTCCTACGAGCAGTACTTC.